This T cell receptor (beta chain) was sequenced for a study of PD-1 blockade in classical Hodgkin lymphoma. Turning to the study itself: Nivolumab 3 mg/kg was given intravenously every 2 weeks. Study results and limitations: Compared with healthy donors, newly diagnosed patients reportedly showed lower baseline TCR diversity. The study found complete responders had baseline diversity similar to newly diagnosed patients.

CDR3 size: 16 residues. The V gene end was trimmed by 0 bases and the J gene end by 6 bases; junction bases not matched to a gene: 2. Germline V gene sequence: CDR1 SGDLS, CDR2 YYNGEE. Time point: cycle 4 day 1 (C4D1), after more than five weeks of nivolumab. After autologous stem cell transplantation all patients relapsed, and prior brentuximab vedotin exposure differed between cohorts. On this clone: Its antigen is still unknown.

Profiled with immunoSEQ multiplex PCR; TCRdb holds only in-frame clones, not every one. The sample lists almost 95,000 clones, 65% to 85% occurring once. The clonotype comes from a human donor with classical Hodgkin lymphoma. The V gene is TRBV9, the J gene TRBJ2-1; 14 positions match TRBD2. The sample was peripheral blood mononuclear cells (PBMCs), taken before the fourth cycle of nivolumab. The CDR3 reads CASSVAGTSGSNEQFF. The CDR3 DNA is TGTGCCAGCAGCGTAGCCGGGACTAGCGGGAGCAATGAGCAGTTCTTC.